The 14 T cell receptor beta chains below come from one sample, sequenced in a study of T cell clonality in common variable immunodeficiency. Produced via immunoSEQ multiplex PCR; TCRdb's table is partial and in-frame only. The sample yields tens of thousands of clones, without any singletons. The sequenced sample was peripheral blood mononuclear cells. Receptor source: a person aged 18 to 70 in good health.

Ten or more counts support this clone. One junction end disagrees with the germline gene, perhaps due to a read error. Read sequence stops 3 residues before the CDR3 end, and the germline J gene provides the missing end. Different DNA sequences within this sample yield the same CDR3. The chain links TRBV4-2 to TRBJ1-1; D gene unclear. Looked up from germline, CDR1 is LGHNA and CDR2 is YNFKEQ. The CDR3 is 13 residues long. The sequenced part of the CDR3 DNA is TGCGCCAGCAGCCAAAAAGGGAACACTGAA. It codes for CASSQKGNTE. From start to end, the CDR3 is CASSQKGNTEAFF.

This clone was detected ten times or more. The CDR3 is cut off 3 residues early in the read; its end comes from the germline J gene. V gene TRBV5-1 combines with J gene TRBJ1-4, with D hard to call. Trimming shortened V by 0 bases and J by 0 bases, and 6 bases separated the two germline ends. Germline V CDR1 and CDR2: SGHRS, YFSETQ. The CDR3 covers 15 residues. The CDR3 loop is CASSLGGPTNEKLFF. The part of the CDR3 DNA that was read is TGCGCCAGCAGCTTGGGCGGTCCAACTAATGAAAAA.

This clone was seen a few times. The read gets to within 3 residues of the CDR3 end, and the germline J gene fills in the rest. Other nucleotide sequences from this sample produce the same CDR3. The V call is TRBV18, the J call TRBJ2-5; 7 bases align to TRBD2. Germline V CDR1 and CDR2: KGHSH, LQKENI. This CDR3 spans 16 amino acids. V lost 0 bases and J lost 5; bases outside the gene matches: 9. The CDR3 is CASSPPAGDPLETQYF. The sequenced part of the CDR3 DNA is TGTGCCAGCTCACCACCGGCGGGAGATCCACTTGAGACC.

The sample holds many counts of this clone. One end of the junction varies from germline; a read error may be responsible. CDR3 residues: CASSQGTGWNQPQHF. Incomplete CDR3 DNA: TGCGCCAGCAGCCAAGGGACAGGCTGGAATCAGCCC. The V and J genes are TRBV4-2 and TRBJ1-5; 8 bases are a match to TRBD1. The sequence runs out 3 residues before the end of the CDR3; the remainder is reconstructed from the germline J gene. Germline loops: CDR1 LGHNA, CDR2 YNFKEQ. The CDR3 extends over 15 amino acids.

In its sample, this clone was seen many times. The chain's CDR3 is CASSNPWTGAISGNTIYF. The DNA read from the CDR3 is TGTGCCAGTAGTAATCCCTGGACAGGGGCCATCTCTGGAAACACC. The chain recombines TRBV19 with TRBJ1-3, with 9 bases lining up with TRBD1. The CDR3 extends 3 residues past the end of the read, so its final part is completed from the germline J gene. The CDR3 has 18 residues. Germline V CDR1 and CDR2: LNHDA, SQIVND (reference sequence). With V trimmed by 4 bases and J by 0 bases, 10 bases remained unmatched.

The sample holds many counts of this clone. CDR3 DNA, as far as it was read: TGTGCCACCAGCAGACGGGACTCCGAGCATGAG. This codes for CATSRRDSEHE. In full, the CDR3 reads CATSRRDSEHEQFF. The chain couples TRBV15 to TRBJ2-1; D may be TRBD2 (6 bases). Read sequence stops 3 residues before the CDR3 end, and the germline J gene provides the missing end. Trimming took 2 bases from V and 8 from J, leaving 13 bases between them. From germline, CDR1 is LNHNV and CDR2 YYDKDF (reference sequence). This CDR3 has 14 residues.

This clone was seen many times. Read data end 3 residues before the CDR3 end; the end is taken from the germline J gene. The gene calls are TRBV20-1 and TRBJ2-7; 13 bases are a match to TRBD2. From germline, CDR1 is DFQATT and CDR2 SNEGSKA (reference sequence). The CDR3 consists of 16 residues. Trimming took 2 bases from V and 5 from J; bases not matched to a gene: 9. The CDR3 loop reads CSARLQLAGGPHEQYF. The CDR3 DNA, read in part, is TGCAGTGCTAGATTACAACTAGCGGGAGGGCCCCACGAG.

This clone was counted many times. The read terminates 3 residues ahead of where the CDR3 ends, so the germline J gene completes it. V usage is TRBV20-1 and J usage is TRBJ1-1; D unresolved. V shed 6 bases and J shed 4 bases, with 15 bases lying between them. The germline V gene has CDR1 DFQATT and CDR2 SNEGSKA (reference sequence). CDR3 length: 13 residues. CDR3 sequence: CSARGFGSTEAFF. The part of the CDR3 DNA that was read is TGCAGTGCCCGAGGGTTCGGAAGCACTGAA.

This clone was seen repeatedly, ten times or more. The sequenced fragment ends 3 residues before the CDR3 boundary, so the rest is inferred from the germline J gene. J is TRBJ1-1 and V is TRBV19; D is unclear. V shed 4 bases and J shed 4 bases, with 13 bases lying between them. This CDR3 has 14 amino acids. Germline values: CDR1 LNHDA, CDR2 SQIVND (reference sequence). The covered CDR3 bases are TGTGCCAGTAGTAGCCAGAGGCTGAGCACTGAA. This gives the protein CASSSQRLSTE. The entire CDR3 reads CASSSQRLSTEAFF.

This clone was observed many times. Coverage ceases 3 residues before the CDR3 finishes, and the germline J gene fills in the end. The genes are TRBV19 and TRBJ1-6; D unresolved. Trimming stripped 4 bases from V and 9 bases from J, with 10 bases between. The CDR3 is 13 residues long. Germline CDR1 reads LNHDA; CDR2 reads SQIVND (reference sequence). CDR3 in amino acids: CASSNPGLSPLHF. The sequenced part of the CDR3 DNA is TGTGCCAGTAGTAACCCGGGTCTTTCACCC.

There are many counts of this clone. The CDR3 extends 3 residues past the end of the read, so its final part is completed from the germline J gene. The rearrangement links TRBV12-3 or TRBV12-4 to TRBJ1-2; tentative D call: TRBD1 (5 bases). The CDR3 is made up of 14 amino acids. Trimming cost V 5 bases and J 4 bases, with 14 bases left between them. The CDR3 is CASSRGASVYGYTF. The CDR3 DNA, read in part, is TGTGCCAGCAGTAGGGGCGCAAGCGTCTATGGC.

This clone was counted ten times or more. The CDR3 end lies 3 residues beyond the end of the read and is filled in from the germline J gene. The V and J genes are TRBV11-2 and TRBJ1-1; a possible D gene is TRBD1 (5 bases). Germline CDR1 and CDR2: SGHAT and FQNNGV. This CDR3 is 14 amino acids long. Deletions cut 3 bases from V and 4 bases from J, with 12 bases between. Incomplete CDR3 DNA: TGTGCCAGCAGCTTTCGGGTGAGGGGCACTGAA. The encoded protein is CASSFRVRGTE. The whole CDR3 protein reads CASSFRVRGTEAFF.

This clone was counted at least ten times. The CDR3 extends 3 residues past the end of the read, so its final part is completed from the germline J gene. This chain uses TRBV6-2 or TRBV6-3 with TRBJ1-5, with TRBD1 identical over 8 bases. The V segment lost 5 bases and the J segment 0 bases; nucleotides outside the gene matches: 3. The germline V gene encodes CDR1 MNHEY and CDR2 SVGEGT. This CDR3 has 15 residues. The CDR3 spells CASSDQGASNQPQHF. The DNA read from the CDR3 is TGTGCCAGCAGTGACCAGGGGGCTAGCAATCAGCCC.

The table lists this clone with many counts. The sequenced part of the CDR3 DNA is TGTGCTAGTGGTTTGTTGGGGACTAGCGGGGGCCCACAAAACATT. This translates into CASGLLGTSGGPQNI. The CDR3 in full is CASGLLGTSGGPQNIQYF. V is TRBV12-5 and J is TRBJ2-4, with 14 nucleotides matching TRBD2. The read is 3 residues too short to cover the CDR3 end, so that end is filled in from the germline J gene. J was trimmed by 5 bases and V by 2 bases; bases with no gene match: 8. This CDR3 region has 18 residues. Germline-derived CDR1 and CDR2 are LGHNT and FRNRAP. Variable domain in full (rest from reference TRBV12-5 and TRBJ2-4): DARVTQTPRHKVTEMGQEVTMRCQPILGHNTVFWYRQTMMQGLELLAYFRNRAPLDDSGMPKDRFSAEMPDATLATLKIQPSEPRDSAVYFCASGLLGTSGGPQNIQYFGAGTRLSVL.